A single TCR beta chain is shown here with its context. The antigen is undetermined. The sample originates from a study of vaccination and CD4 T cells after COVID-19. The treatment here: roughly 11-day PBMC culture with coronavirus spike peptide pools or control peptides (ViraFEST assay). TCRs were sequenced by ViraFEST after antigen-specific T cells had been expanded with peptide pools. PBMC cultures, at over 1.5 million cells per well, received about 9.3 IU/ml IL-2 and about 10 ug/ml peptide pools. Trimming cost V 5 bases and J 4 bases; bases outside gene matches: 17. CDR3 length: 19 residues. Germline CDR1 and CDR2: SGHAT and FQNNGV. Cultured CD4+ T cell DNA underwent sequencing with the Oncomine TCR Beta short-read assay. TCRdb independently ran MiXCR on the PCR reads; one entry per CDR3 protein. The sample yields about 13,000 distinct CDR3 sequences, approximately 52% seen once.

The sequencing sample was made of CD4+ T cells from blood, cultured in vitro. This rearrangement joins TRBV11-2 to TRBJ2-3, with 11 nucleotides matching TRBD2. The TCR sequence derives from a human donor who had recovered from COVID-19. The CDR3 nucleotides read TGTGCCAGCAGCCCCATAAACCATCCTAGCGGGAGGCTCTCAGATACGCAGTATTTT. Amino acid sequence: CASSPINHPSGRLSDTQYF.